A selection of T cell receptor beta chains follows, all from one sample in a study of blood T cell repertoires in COVID-19. The data were produced by immunoSEQ multiplex PCR, yet TCRdb's version contains in-frame clones alone and is incomplete. The data contain about 95,000 clones, around nine tenths of them singletons. The sample consisted of peripheral blood. All receptors derive from a man aged 55 to 69 with COVID-19, enrolled during active disease. Each CDR3 is given with its conserved first and last residue. A D gene is named only where the DNA matches it firmly. Rows may omit the clone size; those that give it use once, few, many or a size class.

TRBJ1-1,-,-,TRBV10-3,TGTGCCATCAGTGAGTCTAAGCCGGGGACTGAAGCTTTCTTT,CAISESKPGTEAFF
TRBJ1-2,-,-,TRBV27,TGTGCCAGCAGTCCAACGGGGTATGGCTACACCTTC,CASSPTGYGYTF
TRBJ2-1,TRBD1,once,TRBV5-1,TGCGCCAGCAGCTTGGCACCAGGGGGCAATGAGCAGTTCTTC,CASSLAPGGNEQFF
TRBJ2-3,-,-,TRBV12-3/TRBV12-4,TGTGCCAGCAGTTTAGAGCCGGCAGATACGCAGTATTTT,CASSLEPADTQYF
TRBJ2-1,-,-,TRBV7-7,TGTGCTAGCAGCTTAGCGGTTAGCTCCTACAATGAGCAGTTCTTC,CASSLAVSSYNEQFF
TRBJ1-2,TRBD1,-,TRBV6-6,TGTGCCAGCAGCCCCGACAGGGGGGGATATGGCTACACCTTC,CASSPDRGGYGYTF
TRBJ2-1,TRBD2,-,TRBV9,TGTGCCAGCAGCTCCTGGGGACTAGCGGACAATGAGCAGTTCTTC,CASSSWGLADNEQFF
TRBJ2-3,TRBD1,-,TRBV24-1,TGTGCCACCAGTGACCAGTGGACAGGGAAGGAAGATACGCAGTATTTT,CATSDQWTGKEDTQYF
TRBJ1-2,-,-,TRBV7-2,TGTGCCAGCAGCTTAGGGCCAGGGGCTAACTATGGCTACACCTTC,CASSLGPGANYGYTF
TRBJ2-2,-,-,TRBV19,TGTGCCAGTGTAGCGGAGTGGGCCGGGGAGCTGTTTTTT,CASVAEWAGELFF
TRBJ1-6,-,-,TRBV15,TGTGCCACCAGCGCCACCTTCAGGGAAGGCGACTCACCCCTCCACTTT,CATSATFREGDSPLHF
TRBJ2-3,-,-,TRBV5-1,TGCGCCAGCAGCTTGGCGTCTACCGCAGATACGCAGTATTTT,CASSLASTADTQYF
TRBJ2-7,-,-,TRBV7-9,TGTGCCAGCAGCTCCTTACTTAGACTGGAAGCCTACGAGCAGTACTTC,CASSSLLRLEAYEQYF
TRBJ1-6,-,-,TRBV30,TGTGCCTGGGCCCTGGGGGGAGATTCACCCCTCCACTTT,CAWALGGDSPLHF
TRBJ1-3,-,-,TRBV18,TGTGCCACAACACCCGGGGAGACTCCCTCCGGAAACACCATATATTTT,CATTPGETPSGNTIYF
TRBJ2-1,TRBD1,-,TRBV11-3,TGTGCCAGCAGCTTAGATGTCAAGGGACAGTCTTTGATCCATGAGCAGTTCTTC,CASSLDVKGQSLIHEQFF
TRBJ2-3,TRBD2,-,TRBV4-2,TGTGCCAGCAGCCAGGCTGTGCCCGCTAGCGGGGGGCTTGCGCAGTATTTT,CASSQAVPASGGLAQYF
TRBJ2-7,TRBD2,-,TRBV5-1,TGCGCCAGCAGCTTGGCCGGCGGGAGCGCCCACGAGCAGTACTTC,CASSLAGGSAHEQYF
TRBJ1-5,TRBD1,once,TRBV30,TGTGCCTCTTCGACAGGGGGCGCTTCTGGTCAGCCCCAGCATTTT,CASSTGGASGQPQHF
TRBJ2-3,-,-,TRBV24-1,TGTGCCACCAGTGATTTGGGCGAGGGGGGCACAGATACGCAGTATTTT,CATSDLGEGGTDTQYF
TRBJ1-1,-,-,TRBV6-4,TGTGCCAGCAGTATGACACAGAACACTGAAGCTTTCTTT,CASSMTQNTEAFF
TRBJ2-1,TRBD2,-,TRBV5-1,TGCGCCAGCGGCCTAGCGGGAAACAATGAGCAGTTCTTC,CASGLAGNNEQFF
TRBJ1-1,-,-,TRBV2,TGTGCCAGCACCAGACGGCGGGAGGTCACTGAAGCTTTCTTT,CASTRRREVTEAFF
TRBJ1-4,-,-,TRBV23-1,TGCGCCAGCAGTCAATCGGCAGTCTCCCCAACTAATGAAAAACTGTTTTTT,CASSQSAVSPTNEKLFF
TRBJ2-5,-,-,TRBV13,TGTGCCAGCAGCTCCACGGGGGTAGAGACCCAGTACTTC,CASSSTGVETQYF
TRBJ2-5,TRBD2,-,TRBV11-3,TGTGCCAGCAGCACGTTAGCGGGAGGGAAAGAGACCCAGTACTTC,CASSTLAGGKETQYF
TRBJ1-1,-,-,TRBV28,TGTGCCAGCAGTCCCGCCCTGACAGAGTTGAACACTGAAGCTTTCTTT,CASSPALTELNTEAFF
TRBJ2-3,TRBD2,once,TRBV28,TGTGCCAGCAGTTTATGGCTAGCGGGAGTAGGAACCAGCACAGATACGCAGTATTTT,CASSLWLAGVGTSTDTQYF
TRBJ2-1,-,-,TRBV13,TGTGCCAGCAGCTCGCAGGGTATTTACAAGGGAAGGCAGTTCTTC,CASSSQGIYKGRQFF
TRBJ2-2,-,-,TRBV19,TGTGCCAGTAGCCGAGGGGGGGAGCTGTTTTTT,CASSRGGELFF
TRBJ1-6,-,-,TRBV19,TGTGCCACCTCAAACGGCAGGGAGGGATCACCCCTCCACTTT,CATSNGREGSPLHF
TRBJ2-1,-,-,TRBV3-1/TRBV3-2,TGTGCCAGCAGCCAAGAGCCTAGTGCTAATGAGCAGTTCTTC,CASSQEPSANEQFF
TRBJ2-1,-,-,TRBV19,TGTGCCAGTAGTATCGGGGGAGTCAGCTACAATGAGCAGTTCTTC,CASSIGGVSYNEQFF
TRBJ2-3,-,-,TRBV5-1,TGCGCCAGCAGCTGGGGAGATGGCACAGATACGCAGTATTTT,CASSWGDGTDTQYF
TRBJ1-6,-,-,TRBV4-3,TGCGCCAGCAGCCCCACCAGCGATAATTCACCCCTCCACTTT,CASSPTSDNSPLHF
TRBJ1-3,TRBD1,-,TRBV5-1,TGCGCCAGCAGCCAACAGGGGAATAATGGAAACACCATATATTTT,CASSQQGNNGNTIYF
TRBJ2-1,-,-,TRBV5-6,TGTGCCAGCAGTTTAGCGAACAGCTGGGCATTAGAGCAGTTCTTC,CASSLANSWALEQFF
TRBJ2-3,-,-,TRBV7-9,TGTGCCAGCAGCTTTAGCGGTGGAGATACGCAGTATTTT,CASSFSGGDTQYF
TRBJ2-2,TRBD2,-,TRBV25-1,TGTGCCAGCAGACCGGGACTAGGAGACACCGGGGAGCTGTTTTTT,CASRPGLGDTGELFF
TRBJ1-6,TRBD1,-,TRBV14,TGTGCCAGCAGCCAAGAATGGGGGACAGATAATTCACCCCTCCACTTT,CASSQEWGTDNSPLHF
TRBJ2-1,TRBD2,-,TRBV30,TGTGCCTGGTTACTAGCGGGAGGGCCGTGGGAGCAGTTCTTC,CAWLLAGGPWEQFF
TRBJ2-2,TRBD2,-,TRBV4-2,TGTGCCAGCAGCCAAGATCGGGCGGGAGTTGGGTACACCGGGGAGCTGTTTTTT,CASSQDRAGVGYTGELFF
TRBJ1-1,-,-,TRBV24-1,TGTGCCACCAGTACCGGGTCCGACGGTGGAACTGAAGCTTTCTTT,CATSTGSDGGTEAFF
TRBJ2-7,-,-,TRBV20-1,TGCAGTGCTAGTAGACAAACTTCCTACGAGCAGTACTTC,CSASRQTSYEQYF
TRBJ1-2,-,-,TRBV6-5,TGTGCCAGCAGCCGTTCTGAGGGCCAGGGCTACACCTTC,CASSRSEGQGYTF